What follows are 4 T cell receptor beta chains derived from one specimen sequenced in a study of shared T cell receptors in the human thymus. Method: immunoSEQ multiplex PCR; TCRdb's copy keeps in-frame clones and lacks some. The sample carries roughly 550,000 clones, around 78% recorded once. This sample also appeared in a second study, on human thymus T cells.

The sequenced sample consisted of thymocytes. The receptors derive from a boy under two years old with a congenital heart defect.

The rearrangement joins TRBV5-6 to TRBJ2-2, with TRBD2 matching over 8 bases. Germline assignment: CDR1 SGHDT and CDR2 YYEEEE. Trimming cost V 3 bases and J 5 bases; bases outside gene matches: 9. The CDR3 has 16 residues. In nucleotides, the CDR3 is TGTGCCAGCAGCTGCCCAGCGGGAGTATGTACCGGGGAGCTGTTTTTT. It encodes CASSCPAGVCTGELFF.

The chain recombines TRBV6-5 with TRBJ2-5; 8 bases are a match to TRBD2. The J call may be incorrect, as the DNA end agrees better with TRBJ2-7. The CDR3 spans 15 residues. The germline V gene encodes CDR1 MNHEY and CDR2 SVGAGI. Here the CDR3 reads CASSPLPGGSYEQYF. In DNA form, the CDR3 reads TGTGCCAGCAGTCCCCTCCCGGGAGGGAGCTACGAGCAGTACTTC.

This clone was picked up one time. The J gene is TRBJ2-3, the V gene TRBV14, with 15 bases that match TRBD2. CDR1 and CDR2 from the germline V gene are SGHDN and FVKESK. The length of the CDR3 is 16 residues. V lost 3 bases to trimming and J lost 6 bases; unmatched junction nucleotides: 4. CDR3 region: CASSHGLAGGSDTQYF. CDR3 nucleotides: TGTGCCAGCAGCCACGGACTAGCGGGAGGGAGTGATACGCAGTATTTT.

This clone was seen more than once but under ten times. CDR3 in DNA: TGTGCCAGCACCCAAGAGGGGCGGGAGTCGACGTACTTC. It is translated as CASTQEGRESTYF. This chain uses TRBV28 with TRBJ2-7, with 7 positions matching TRBD2. J was trimmed by 12 bases and V by 7 bases; bases with no gene match: 15. Germline loops: CDR1 MDHEN, CDR2 SYDVKM. The CDR3 loop spans 13 amino acids.